What follows are 18 T cell receptor beta chains derived from one specimen sequenced in a study of Ad26.COV2.S vaccination and SARS-CoV-2 variants. Regarding treatment: roughly 18 received Ad26.COV2.S at low or high dose, single or two shots; 5 received placebo; per-sample allocation not given. After the first vaccine or placebo injection, samples were drawn on day 63. Some clones are missing from TCRdb's copy, which holds only in-frame ones; the method was immunoSEQ multiplex PCR. The data contain 440,000 or so clones, less than 95% of them singletons. Specimen: peripheral blood, collected in a trial of Ad26.COV2.S vaccine versus placebo. The source of these receptors is a person between 18 and 65 years old who received the Ad26.COV2.S COVID-19 vaccine or a placebo.

This clone occurred once. This rearrangement joins TRBV7-2 to TRBJ2-5; 9 bases are shared with TRBD1. The germline V gene encodes CDR1 SGHTA and CDR2 FQGNSA. The CDR3 loop spans 16 amino acids. Losses at the gene ends were 5 bases for V and 5 bases for J; bases not matched to a gene: 12. Here the CDR3 DNA reads TGTGCCAGCAGCCCCCGAACCACAGGGGGCCTGGAGACCCAGTACTTC. Amino acid sequence: CASSPRTTGGLETQYF.

In its sample, this clone was seen a few times. The chain has TRBV6-2 or TRBV6-3 and TRBJ1-5; D gene ambiguous. Trimming removed 5 bases at V and 9 bases at J, with 14 bases between. The germline V gene encodes CDR1 MNHEY and CDR2 SVGEGT. The CDR3 extends over 13 amino acids. CDR3 bases: TGTGCCAGCAGTCAAAGCCCCACGGGGCCCCAGCATTTT. Amino acids: CASSQSPTGPQHF.

This clone was counted a single time. The V call is TRBV5-6, the J call TRBJ2-3, with 9 bases lining up with TRBD2. The CDR3 is 19 residues long. CDR1 is SGHDT and CDR2 is YYEEEE in the germline V gene. Trimming at V came to 0 bases and at J to 3 bases, leaving 14 bases not matched to a gene. The CDR3 DNA is TGTGCCAGCAGCTTGGCGGTGGGTAGCGGGAGTCTTAGGACAGATACGCAGTATTTT. Translating it yields CASSLAVGSGSLRTDTQYF.

V and J are TRBV5-4 and TRBJ2-1, with D unclear. This CDR3 comprises 12 residues. Trimming took off 2 bases at V and 10 bases at J, with 10 bases between the two ends. The germline V gene encodes CDR1 SGHNT and CDR2 YYREEE (reference sequence). CDR3 in DNA: TGTGCCAGCAGCTTTAGCAGCAGGGAGCAGTTCTTC. Translating it yields CASSFSSREQFF.

The rearrangement links TRBV13 to TRBJ2-7; the match to TRBD2 covers 10 bases. Trimming removed 2 bases from V and 4 bases from J; junction bases left unmatched: 8. The CDR3 extends over 16 amino acids. Germline V gene sequence: CDR1 PRHDT, CDR2 FYEKMQ (reference sequence). The CDR3 region has the DNA TGTGCCAGCAGCTTAAGGCCTAGCGGGAGAAAGTACGAGCAGTACTTC. It yields the protein CASSLRPSGRKYEQYF.

A single count supports this clone. The J gene is TRBJ2-4, the V gene TRBV10-2, with D possibly called TRBD1 or TRBD2 (7 bases each). V lost 2 bases, J lost 0 bases, and 17 bases lay in between. The CDR3 is 18 residues long. Germline-derived CDR1 and CDR2 are WSHSY and SAAADI. The CDR3 loop is CASSELAGGDLAKNIQYF. The CDR3 DNA is TGCGCCAGCAGTGAGCTGGCAGGGGGGGACCTAGCCAAAAACATTCAGTACTTC.

The V and J genes are TRBV6-2 or TRBV6-3 and TRBJ2-5, with TRBD2 as a possible D gene (6 bases). Germline V gene data show CDR1 as MNHEY and CDR2 as SVGEGT. CDR3 length: 16 amino acids. V was shortened by 0 bases and J by 1 base, with 12 bases between the two germline ends. CDR3 protein: CASSYSVVSGQETQYF. CDR3 DNA sequence: TGTGCCAGCAGTTACTCGGTTGTTAGCGGCCAAGAGACCCAGTACTTC.

The J gene is TRBJ2-7, the V gene TRBV30; TRBD1 matches 9 bases. Unmatched junction bases numbered 10, after V lost 1 base and J lost 3 bases. The CDR3 spans 16 residues. Germline CDR1 reads GTSNPN; CDR2 reads SVGIG (reference sequence). In DNA, the CDR3 is TGTGCCTGGAGTGCTCTTTTGGACAGGGGTTTCTACGAGCAGTACTTC. It yields the protein CAWSALLDRGFYEQYF.

The chain couples TRBV12-3 or TRBV12-4 to TRBJ1-1, with D possibly TRBD1 on 6 matching bases. The CDR3 totals 13 residues. V dropped 5 bases and J dropped 6 bases, with 13 bases sitting between them. The CDR3 loop is CASSRDRTSEAFF. The CDR3 DNA follows: TGTGCCAGCAGTCGTGACAGGACGTCTGAAGCTTTCTTT.

In its sample, this clone was seen once. This chain connects TRBV19 to TRBJ2-2; 11 bases are a match to TRBD1. The CDR3 runs to 15 residues. Trimming removed 6 bases from V and 4 bases from J; junction bases left unmatched: 4. Germline assignment: CDR1 LNHDA and CDR2 SQIVND (reference sequence). The CDR3 region has the DNA TGTGCCAGTAGGGCCGGGACAGGGGGCACCGGGGAGCTGTTTTTT. This translates into CASRAGTGGTGELFF.

This rearrangement joins TRBV3-1 (or the pseudogene TRBV3-2) to TRBJ2-7; D possibly corresponds to TRBD2 (5 bases). The CDR3 extends over 16 amino acids. V was cut by 0 bases and J by 3 bases, with 15 bases left in between. Germline loops: CDR1 LGHDT, CDR2 YNNKEL (reference sequence). CDR3 in amino acids: CASSQDWGAHGYEQYF. CDR3 DNA sequence: TGTGCCAGCAGCCAAGACTGGGGAGCGCACGGCTACGAGCAGTACTTC.

This chain uses TRBV7-2 with TRBJ2-7; 11 bases are a match to TRBD1. The V gene end was trimmed by 4 bases and the J gene end by 3 bases; junction bases not matched to a gene: 5. Germline V gives CDR1 SGHTA, CDR2 FQGNSA. The CDR3 sequence is 15 residues long. In DNA form, the CDR3 reads TGTGCCAGCAGCTGGGGGACAGGGGGAAACTACGAGCAGTACTTC. It yields the protein CASSWGTGGNYEQYF.

This rearrangement joins TRBV5-1 to TRBJ2-2, with TRBD1 matching over 7 bases. V was pared by 8 bases and J by 2 bases, with 6 bases of the junction left unmatched. Germline V gives CDR1 SGHRS, CDR2 YFSETQ. CDR3 size: 14 residues. The CDR3 DNA reads as TGCGCCAGTTGCTGGGACAGAAACACCGGGGAGCTGTTTTTT. It translates to CASCWDRNTGELFF.

The V call is TRBV5-4, the J call TRBJ2-1; D gene ambiguous. Germline V CDR1 and CDR2: SGHNT, YYREEE (reference sequence). This CDR3 has 12 residues. Deletions cut 3 bases from V and 8 bases from J, with 9 bases between. DNA of the CDR3: TGTGCCAGCAGCTCCCCAAACGATGAGCAGTTCTTC. Amino acids: CASSSPNDEQFF.

The chain recombines TRBV5-4 with TRBJ1-1; TRBD1 aligns across 7 bases. This CDR3 is built from 15 residues. The V gene's germline CDR1 is SGHNT and CDR2 YYREEE (reference sequence). Trimming removed 3 bases from V and 5 bases from J; junction bases left unmatched: 10. This chain's CDR3 is CASSWRAGGRTEAFF. In DNA, the CDR3 is TGTGCCAGCAGCTGGCGGGCAGGGGGGAGGACTGAAGCTTTCTTT.

The chain combines TRBV5-6 with TRBJ1-3; no clear D. The CDR3 spans 17 residues. Germline CDR1 SGHDT, CDR2 YYEEEE. Between the trimmed V and J ends, which lost 4 bases and 0 bases, there was a span of 17 bases. CDR3 protein: CASSPSLGHFSGNTIYF. The CDR3 nucleotides are TGTGCCAGCAGCCCCTCTTTGGGCCATTTCTCTGGAAACACCATATATTTT.

The rearrangement links TRBV28 to TRBJ1-4; 10 bases agree with TRBD1. Germline assignment: CDR1 MDHEN and CDR2 SYDVKM. J gave up 4 bases and V 2 bases, and 7 bases lay outside the gene matches. This CDR3 is built from 17 residues. As DNA, the CDR3 is TGTGCCAGCAGTTTACCTCTGGGACAGGGGCTTAATGAAAAACTGTTTTTT. Protein sequence: CASSLPLGQGLNEKLFF.

The chain has TRBV28 and TRBJ2-1; 7 bases are shared with TRBD2. The CDR3 runs to 16 residues. V was clipped by 4 bases and J by 3 bases; unmatched bases: 9. Germline V gene sequence: CDR1 MDHEN, CDR2 SYDVKM. CDR3 coding DNA: TGTGCCAGCAGTTCCCTGACTAGCCGGAACTACAATGAGCAGTTCTTC. It encodes CASSSLTSRNYNEQFF.